This T cell receptor beta chain emerged from a study of T cells in localized non-small cell lung cancer. Whole-study results and caveats: Longer overall survival was seen with higher T cell density measured in blood. When the top 100 tumor clones were examined, a median around 58 of them also appeared in the adjacent lung, which was paired and uninvolved.

Germline V gives CDR1 MNHNY, CDR2 SVGAGI (reference sequence). CDR3 length equals 14 residues. V lost 2 bases and J lost 2, with 9 bases in between. Produced via immunoSEQ multiplex PCR; TCRdb's table is partial and in-frame only. Seen here are more than 15,000 clones, around 93% observed once, and the top ten hold about 3%. As to this clone: The antigen is undetermined.

The source of this sequence is a woman aged 40-70 years with stage I lung adenocarcinoma. Sequenced material: peripheral blood, taken before any cancer treatment. V gene TRBV6-6 combines with J gene TRBJ1-2; a weak D match, TRBD1 (5 bases). The CDR3 protein is CASSYDRSNYGYTF. CDR3 coding DNA: TGTGCCAGCAGTTACGACAGATCCAACTATGGCTACACCTTC.